These 32 T cell receptor beta chains share one sample of origin, sequenced in a study of T cell responses to AZD1222 COVID-19 vaccine. Clones were read by immunoSEQ multiplex PCR, and TCRdb kept only the in-frame ones, dropping some. This sample has approximately 210,000 clones, with 94% found just once. Sequenced here: peripheral blood, sampled 28 days after the second dose of the MenACWY control vaccine. The receptors here all came from an adult who received the MenACWY meningococcal vaccine as a control.

V and J are TRBV2 and TRBJ1-6, with D unclear. The CDR3 is 13 residues long. Germline loops: CDR1 SNHLY, CDR2 FYNNEI. Trimming removed 3 bases at V and 13 bases at J, with 13 bases between. CDR3 coding DNA: TGTGCCAGCAGTGAGGCCAGCCCTTTCCCCCTCCACTTT. It codes for CASSEASPFPLHF.

This rearrangement joins TRBV29-1 to TRBJ1-2, with D perhaps matching TRBD1 (5 bases). The CDR3 runs 10 residues. Germline assignment: CDR1 SQVTM and CDR2 ANQGSEA. V was trimmed by 1 base and J by 11 bases, leaving 8 bases between them. CDR3 sequence reads: CSVEGGVYTF. The CDR3 DNA is TGCAGCGTTGAAGGAGGGGTGTACACCTTC.

The chain links TRBV7-3 to TRBJ2-3, with a possible D match to TRBD2 (6 bases). Germline CDR1 reads SGHTA; CDR2 reads FQGTGA. The CDR3 is 13 residues long. V lost 1 base to trimming and J lost 5 bases, with 7 bases between them. CDR3 region: CASSLMEGDTQYF. CDR3 coding DNA: TGTGCCAGCAGCTTAATGGAGGGAGATACGCAGTATTTT.

This clone was picked up a small number of times. V gene TRBV14 combines with J gene TRBJ2-1; maybe TRBD2 (6 bases). V was trimmed by 2 bases and J by 11 bases, leaving 13 bases between them. Germline CDR1 is SGHDN and CDR2 is FVKESK. The CDR3 runs to 13 residues. The CDR3 protein is CASSQSGEVKQFF. The DNA for the CDR3 is TGTGCCAGCAGCCAATCCGGGGAGGTTAAGCAGTTCTTC.

The gene calls are TRBV5-1 and TRBJ2-3, with TRBD1 identical over 8 bases. CDR1 and CDR2 from the germline V gene are SGHRS and YFSETQ. The CDR3 has 15 amino acids. Trimming removed 2 bases from V and 4 bases from J; junction bases left unmatched: 6. CDR3 sequence: CASSLDRGSPDTQYF. The CDR3 nucleotides read TGCGCCAGCAGCTTAGACAGGGGATCCCCAGATACGCAGTATTTT.

The chain employs TRBV12-3 or TRBV12-4 and TRBJ2-2; TRBD1 is a possible D gene (5 bases). Trimming removed 8 bases at V and 6 bases at J, with 10 bases between. This CDR3 is 12 amino acids long. The CDR3 loop reads CASGQGAGELFF. DNA of the CDR3: TGTGCCAGCGGCCAGGGTGCCGGGGAGCTGTTTTTT.

The chain combines TRBV28 with TRBJ2-2, with D perhaps TRBD1 (5 bases). Trimming removed 4 bases at V and 2 bases at J, with 11 bases between. CDR1 and CDR2 from the germline V gene are MDHEN and SYDVKM. This CDR3 comprises 15 residues. CDR3 DNA sequence: TGTGCCAGCAGTTCCTCGGACACAAACACCGGGGAGCTGTTTTTT. It yields the protein CASSSSDTNTGELFF. Full variable domain (rest looked up from reference TRBV28 and TRBJ2-2): DVKVTQSSRYLVKRTGEKVFLECVQDMDHENMFWYRQDPGLGLRLIYFSYDVKMKEKGDIPEGYSVSREKKERFSLILESASTNQTSMYLCASSSSDTNTGELFFGEGSRLTVL.

This rearrangement joins TRBV19 to TRBJ1-1; the match to TRBD1 covers 8 bases. The CDR3 totals 16 residues. V gave up 6 bases and J gave up 1 base; unmatched junction bases: 10. The germline V gene encodes CDR1 LNHDA and CDR2 SQIVND (reference sequence). This chain's CDR3 is CASSQLVGTGNTEAFF. DNA of the CDR3: TGTGCCAGTAGCCAACTAGTCGGGACAGGGAACACTGAAGCTTTCTTT. Full variable domain (outside the CDR3, taken from reference TRBV19 and TRBJ1-1): DGGITQSPKYLFRKEGQNVTLSCEQNLNHDAMYWYRQDPGQGLRLIYYSQIVNDFQKGDIAEGYSVSREKKESFPLTVTSAQKNPTAFYLCASSQLVGTGNTEAFFGQGTRLTVV.

The chain uses TRBV5-8 and TRBJ1-2, with D maybe TRBD1 (6 bases). V shed 4 bases and J shed 6 bases, with 10 bases lying between them. The CDR3 sequence is 12 residues long. CDR1 is SGHTS and CDR2 is YDEGEE in the germline V gene. CDR3 region: CASSPDRNGYTF. The CDR3 nucleotides read TGTGCCAGCAGCCCTGACAGGAATGGCTACACCTTC.

The chain carries TRBV6-5 and TRBJ1-3; possibly TRBD1 for D (6 bases). This CDR3 comprises 12 residues. Germline CDR1 is MNHEY and CDR2 is SVGAGI. V was clipped by 6 bases and J by 11 bases, with 14 bases between them. CDR3: CASRGTSNAIYF. CDR3 DNA sequence: TGTGCCAGCAGAGGGACATCCAACGCCATATATTTT.

This clone has a single count. The genes are TRBV3-1 (or the pseudogene TRBV3-2) and TRBJ2-3; 13 bases fit TRBD2. V lost 1 base to trimming and J lost 4 bases; unmatched junction nucleotides: 5. Germline CDR1 and CDR2: LGHDT and YNNKEL (reference sequence). This CDR3 spans 17 amino acids. The CDR3 DNA follows: TGTGCCAGCAGCCAAGGTCGGACTAGCGGGGGATCAGATACGCAGTATTTT. Translation gives CASSQGRTSGGSDTQYF.

This clone was seen a few times. The chain employs TRBV5-4 and TRBJ2-7; 9 nucleotides align to TRBD2. The germline V gene has CDR1 SGHNT and CDR2 YYREEE (reference sequence). This CDR3 has 15 residues. The V and J ends lost 0 bases and 6 bases, in that order; junction bases with no gene match: 7. The CDR3 DNA reads TGTGCCAGCAGCTTGGCCAGCGGGGGGAATAGCGAGCAGTACTTC. Amino acids: CASSLASGGNSEQYF.

The chain uses TRBV5-6 and TRBJ1-1; weak D call: TRBD1 (5 bases). CDR1 SGHDT and CDR2 YYEEEE come from the germline V gene. V lost 0 bases, J lost 4 bases, and 13 bases lay in between. The CDR3 is 15 amino acids. CDR3 DNA sequence: TGTGCCAGCAGCTTGGCCCCGACGGGGCGCACTGAAGCTTTCTTT. Encoded protein: CASSLAPTGRTEAFF.

This clone has only one observation. The rearrangement uses TRBV30 and TRBJ1-6, with D maybe TRBD1 (5 bases). Trimming shortened V by 2 bases and J by 7 bases, and 12 bases separated the two germline ends. Germline-derived CDR1 and CDR2 are GTSNPN and SVGIG (reference sequence). The CDR3 sequence is 14 residues long. The CDR3 region is CAWSFGTDNSPLHF. The DNA for the CDR3 is TGTGCCTGGAGTTTCGGGACGGACAATTCACCCCTCCACTTT.

V usage is TRBV6-1 and J usage is TRBJ1-5, with D uncertain. The V end was cut by 3 bases, the J end by 5 bases, with 8 bases between. The germline V gene has CDR1 MNHNS and CDR2 SASEGT. The CDR3 contains 13 residues. The CDR3 bases are TGTGCCAGCAGTGACAGATGGGATCAGCCCCAGCATTTT. It codes for CASSDRWDQPQHF.

Here the CDR3 DNA reads TGTGCCTGGGTGACAGGGGGGTGGGTCACTGAAGCTTTCTTT. Its protein is CAWVTGGWVTEAFF. The chain uses TRBV30 and TRBJ1-1; TRBD1 matches 9 bases. V dropped 5 bases and J dropped 4; count of bases not matched to a gene: 8. This CDR3 spans 14 amino acids. Germline V gene sequence: CDR1 GTSNPN, CDR2 SVGIG (reference sequence).

This chain connects TRBV12-3 or TRBV12-4 to TRBJ1-1, with D possibly being TRBD1 (6 bases). The CDR3 spans 12 residues. V was cut by 3 bases and J by 6 bases, with 8 bases left in between. CDR3 amino acids: CASSFSGAEAFF. The CDR3 DNA reads TGTGCCAGCAGTTTTTCAGGGGCTGAAGCTTTCTTT.

The table lists this clone with a count of one. This rearrangement joins TRBV5-8 to TRBJ1-6; D is unclear. The germline CDR1 and CDR2 sequences are SGHTS and YDEGEE. The CDR3 contains 13 residues. Trimming left V 4 bases short and J 6 bases short, with 8 bases between. This chain's CDR3 is CASSLEINSPLHF. The CDR3, as DNA: TGTGCCAGCAGCCTTGAGATTAATTCACCCCTCCACTTT.

The CDR3 DNA reads as TGTGCCAGCAGTCACCAAGAGACCCAGTACTTC. Translated, it gives CASSHQETQYF. The J gene is TRBJ2-5, the V gene TRBV12-3 or TRBV12-4, with D hard to call. V shed 5 bases and J shed 0 bases, with 1 base lying between them. The CDR3 runs to 11 residues.

The chain couples TRBV19 to TRBJ1-1, with D unresolved. Between the trimmed V and J ends, which lost 5 bases and 2 bases, there was a span of 12 bases. The CDR3 has 14 residues. From germline, CDR1 is LNHDA and CDR2 SQIVND (reference sequence). The CDR3 region has the DNA TGTGCCAGTAGTGACGGGAGGGTCAACACTGAAGCTTTCTTT. It translates to CASSDGRVNTEAFF. Based on the CDR3 plus reference TRBV19 and TRBJ1-1, the full variable domain is DGGITQSPKYLFRKEGQNVTLSCEQNLNHDAMYWYRQDPGQGLRLIYYSQIVNDFQKGDIAEGYSVSREKKESFPLTVTSAQKNPTAFYLCASSDGRVNTEAFFGQGTRLTVV.

The gene calls are TRBV6-2 or TRBV6-3 and TRBJ2-3; TRBD2 aligns across 8 bases. V lost 6 bases, J lost 0 bases, and 11 bases stayed unmatched. Germline lookup yields CDR1 MNHEY and CDR2 SVGEGT. CDR3 length: 17 residues. In DNA, the CDR3 is TGTGCCAGCAGCCCTACCCTACTAGCGGCTAGCACAGATACGCAGTATTTT. Protein sequence: CASSPTLLAASTDTQYF.

This rearrangement joins TRBV20-1 to TRBJ2-3; D is unresolved. Germline V gives CDR1 DFQATT, CDR2 SNEGSKA (reference sequence). The V and J ends lost 0 bases and 6 bases respectively, with 4 bases between them. The CDR3 is made up of 11 amino acids. CDR3 sequence (DNA): TGCAGTGCTAGAGAGGTCGATACGCAGTATTTT. It codes for CSAREVDTQYF.

The chain combines TRBV4-2 with TRBJ1-4; TRBD1 is a possible D gene (5 bases). Germline V gene sequence: CDR1 LGHNA, CDR2 YNFKEQ. The V end lost 0 bases, the J end lost 8 bases, and 19 bases lay between the germline ends. The CDR3 runs 17 residues. CDR3 loop: CASSQDRIGTTGEKLFF. As DNA, the CDR3 is TGTGCCAGCAGCCAAGATAGGATAGGGACCACAGGAGAAAAACTGTTTTTT.

The V call is TRBV10-3, the J call TRBJ2-1, with 14 nucleotides matching TRBD2. This CDR3 is 16 amino acids long. Trimming cost V 3 bases and J 9 bases; bases outside gene matches: 7. Germline V gives CDR1 ENHRY, CDR2 SYGVKD. DNA of the CDR3: TGTGCCATCAGTGATTCCCGGGGACTAGCGGGAGTTGAGCAGTTCTTC. Its translation is CAISDSRGLAGVEQFF.

The chain is built from TRBV7-9 and TRBJ1-2; 8 bases agree with TRBD1. From germline, CDR1 is SEHNR and CDR2 FQNEAQ (reference sequence). Trimming cost V 2 bases and J 8 bases; bases outside gene matches: 7. This CDR3 contains 14 residues. The CDR3 bases are TGTGCCAGCAGCTTACTTACAGGGGGTTGGGGCTACACCTTC. Residues: CASSLLTGGWGYTF. The whole variable domain, remainder taken from reference TRBV7-9 and TRBJ1-2, is DTGVSQNPRHKITKRGQNVTFRCDPISEHNRLYWYRQTLGQGPEFLTYFQNEAQLEKSRLLSDRFSAERPKGSFSTLEIQRTEQGDSAMYLCASSLLTGGWGYTFGSGTRLTVV.

Regarding this clone: A junction boundary mismatches the germline segment, possibly from a read error. J is TRBJ2-1 and V is TRBV5-1; 8 bases agree with TRBD2. The CDR3 runs 14 residues. Germline V gene sequence: CDR1 SGHRS, CDR2 YFSETQ. DNA of the CDR3: TGCGCCACCAGCGGGGGCCCCTGGACGAATGAGCAGTTCTTC. Encoded protein: CATSGGPWTNEQFF.

The chain joins TRBV5-1 to TRBJ1-2, with 7 bases lining up with TRBD1. Germline V lookup: CDR1 SGHRS, CDR2 YFSETQ. The V segment lost 4 bases and the J segment 0 bases; nucleotides outside the gene matches: 9. This CDR3 has 16 amino acids. In DNA form, the CDR3 reads TGCGCCAGCAGCGGGATACAGGGGACCCCTAACTATGGCTACACCTTC. Amino acid sequence: CASSGIQGTPNYGYTF.

The chain joins TRBV2 to TRBJ1-1, with 7 nucleotides matching TRBD1. Trimming removed 6 bases from V and 5 bases from J; junction bases left unmatched: 0. This CDR3 has 11 amino acids. From germline, CDR1 is SNHLY and CDR2 FYNNEI. DNA of the CDR3: TGTGCCAGCAGGACAGGGACTGAAGCTTTCTTT. This codes for CASRTGTEAFF. Together with reference TRBV2 and TRBJ1-1, the CDR3 gives the full variable domain: EPEVTQTPSHQVTQMGQEVILRCVPISNHLYFYWYRQILGQKVEFLVSFYNNEISEKSEIFDDQFSVERPDGSNFTLKIRSTKLEDSAMYFCASRTGTEAFFGQGTRLTVV.

The V gene is TRBV7-9, the J gene TRBJ2-1, with 11 bases identical to TRBD1. The germline V gene has CDR1 SEHNR and CDR2 FQNEAQ (reference sequence). The V and J ends lost 5 bases and 8 bases, in that order; junction bases with no gene match: 11. CDR3 length: 16 amino acids. This CDR3 reads CASSIRDRGSLDEQFF. The CDR3 DNA is TGTGCCAGCAGCATCCGGGACAGGGGGTCTCTCGATGAGCAGTTCTTC.

This chain connects TRBV27 to TRBJ2-7; tentative D call: TRBD2 (7 bases). CDR3 length: 13 residues. Trimming stripped 5 bases from V and 2 bases from J, with 10 bases between. CDR1 is MNHEY and CDR2 is SMNVEV in the germline V gene (reference sequence). CDR3 amino acids: CASSMGGPYEQYF. The CDR3, as DNA: TGTGCCAGCAGTATGGGGGGGCCCTACGAGCAGTACTTC.

The V and J genes are TRBV6-1 and TRBJ1-3, with 8 positions matching TRBD1. Germline CDR1 is MNHNS and CDR2 is SASEGT. The V and J ends lost 2 bases and 4 bases, in that order; junction bases with no gene match: 7. CDR3 length: 16 residues. The CDR3 here is CASSETVDRAGNTIYF. In DNA form, the CDR3 reads TGTGCCAGCAGTGAAACGGTGGACAGGGCCGGAAACACCATATATTTT.

The V gene is TRBV5-1, the J gene TRBJ2-1; 11 bases fit TRBD2. The CDR3 runs 14 residues. Trimming cost V 4 bases and J 6 bases; bases outside gene matches: 3. Germline-derived CDR1 and CDR2 are SGHRS and YFSETQ. The CDR3 region is CASSEGTSGNEQFF. CDR3 nucleotide sequence: TGCGCCAGCAGCGAGGGGACTAGCGGCAATGAGCAGTTCTTC.